One sample yielded the 6 T cell receptor beta chains listed below, sequenced in a study of beta chain features in type 1 diabetes. Points from the study as a whole: For Type 1 diabetes patients, all four CD4+ subsets carried TCRB CDR3s that were moderately but significantly shorter.

Expressed TCRB transcripts were sequenced after all isolated RNA was converted to cDNA. Produced via immunoSEQ multiplex PCR; TCRdb's table is partial and in-frame only. Counted here are some 70,000 clones, roughly half occurring once; the ten biggest clones make up about 0.7%. No cognate antigen is known for these TCRs. The sequencing sample was made of central memory CD4+ T cells from blood. The receptors were gathered from a man aged 25-45 years with type 1 diabetes.

This rearrangement joins TRBV4-1 to TRBJ2-7, with TRBD2 as a possible D gene (5 bases). The V end was cut by 5 bases, the J end by 6 bases, with 20 bases between. From germline, CDR1 is MGHRA and CDR2 YSYEKL. This CDR3 comprises 15 residues. CDR3 residues: CASSFAFGTEGEQYF. The CDR3 DNA sequence: TGCGCCAGCAGCTTTGCCTTTGGAACAGAGGGCGAGCAGTACTTC.

The genes are TRBV4-1 and TRBJ2-7; TRBD1 might be the D (5 bases). Per germline, CDR1 MGHRA and CDR2 YSYEKL. The germline V and J ends were trimmed by 0 bases and 1 base, with 13 bases remaining between them. This CDR3 has 16 residues. The CDR3 DNA reads as TGCGCCAGCAGCCAAGATTCGGCAGGGCCTTCCTACGAGCAGTACTTC. It yields the protein CASSQDSAGPSYEQYF.

This clone was recorded a few times. This sequence joins TRBV7-2 and TRBJ2-5; 7 bases are a match to TRBD1. V was clipped by 4 bases and J by 5 bases; unmatched bases: 10. The CDR3 sequence is 15 residues long. CDR1 SGHTA and CDR2 FQGNSA come from the germline V gene. The CDR3 bases are TGTGCCAGCAGCTCACAGGGGCGGGTCGGGGAGACCCAGTACTTC. Its translation is CASSSQGRVGETQYF.

V gene TRBV18 combines with J gene TRBJ2-1; D is ambiguous. The CDR3 covers 14 residues. V lost 2 bases, J lost 0 bases, and 5 bases lay in between. Germline assignment: CDR1 KGHSH and CDR2 LQKENI. CDR3 amino acids: CASSPIDSYNEQFF. The DNA for the CDR3 is TGTGCCAGCTCACCAATAGACTCCTACAATGAGCAGTTCTTC.

The chain combines TRBV5-1 with TRBJ2-5, with D possibly being TRBD1 (5 bases). CDR1 and CDR2 from the germline V gene are SGHRS and YFSETQ. The CDR3 is 13 amino acids. V lost 4 bases, J lost 4 bases, and 11 bases lay in between. CDR3 nucleotide sequence: TGCGCCAGCAGCCCTAGGGGCCGAGAGACCCAGTACTTC. Translation gives CASSPRGRETQYF.

In its sample, this clone was seen a few times. The rearrangement joins TRBV14 to TRBJ2-1; 14 nucleotides agree with TRBD2. V was pared by 4 bases and J by 6 bases, with 11 bases of the junction left unmatched. This CDR3 is 18 amino acids long. Germline assignment: CDR1 SGHDN and CDR2 FVKESK. In nucleotides, the CDR3 is TGTGCCAGCAGCCGACTAGCGGGAGGGCCCACCCCCTCCAATGAGCAGTTCTTC. Protein sequence: CASSRLAGGPTPSNEQFF. Full variable domain (remainder filled in from reference TRBV14 and TRBJ2-1): EAGVTQFPSHSVIEKGQTVTLRCDPISGHDNLYWYRRVMGKEIKFLLHFVKESKQDESGMPNNRFLAERTGGTYSTLKVQPAELEDSGVYFCASSRLAGGPTPSNEQFFGPGTRLTVL.